Listed below are T cell receptor beta chains from one sample, sequenced in a study of T cell repertoires in cytomegalovirus infection. TCRdb fed the reads into MiXCR, producing one record per CDR3 protein. Among about 150,000 distinct CDR3 sequences, about 20% were seen once, and the ten largest hold 9.5% to 13%. Material for sequencing was PBMCs. The receptor set was obtained from a human donor in good health (CMV status not recorded). Some clones in this sample may be carry-over from other donors' samples. The CDR3 runs from the conserved cysteine through the conserved F or W. The D gene is left open where the match is weak. Some rows have no size entry. The others give once, few or many, or a class for an expanded clone.

TRBJ2-1 many TRBV7-2 TRBD2 TGTGCCAGCAGCTTAGCTGGGCTAGCGGGAGTAGGCTACAATGAGCAGTTCTTC CASSLAGLAGVGYNEQFF
TRBJ2-7 few TRBV12-3/TRBV12-4 . TGTGCCAGCAGTTTGCGGACTCCAAGCTCCTACGAGCAGTACTTC CASSLRTPSSYEQYF
TRBJ1-1 . TRBV20-1 . TGCAGTGCTAAGCCACAGATAAACACTGAAGCTTTCTTT CSAKPQINTEAFF
TRBJ2-3 many TRBV2 TRBD2 TGTGCCAGCAGGCCCAACGGGGGGACCACAGATACGCAGTATTTT CASRPNGGTTDTQYF
TRBJ2-2 few TRBV7-3 . TGTGCCAGCAGCTTAACGCCCCAGGGGCCCACCGGGGAGCTGTTTTTT CASSLTPQGPTGELFF
TRBJ2-7 few TRBV2 TRBD1 TGTGCCAGCCGGGACAGCTTCTCCGAGCAGTACTTC CASRDSFSEQYF
TRBJ2-1 few TRBV2 . TGTGCCAGCATCGGTTCCCATGAGCAGTTCTTC CASIGSHEQFF
TRBJ1-1 many TRBV7-2 . TGTGCCAGCAGCTTAGTGTGGACGGTGAACACTGAAGCTTTCTTT CASSLVWTVNTEAFF
TRBJ2-1 few TRBV7-2 TRBD1 TGTGCCAGCAGCTTTGAAGGGGGCGGTTTCAATGAGCAGTTCTTC CASSFEGGGFNEQFF
TRBJ2-2 . TRBV5-5 . TGTGCCAGCAGCTCGGCCTTAGGGGCCGGGGAGCTGTTTTTT CASSSALGAGELFF
TRBJ2-1 many TRBV7-2 TRBD2 TGTGCCAGCAGCCCGCTTAGCGGGAGGGCCTACAATGAGCAGTTCTTC CASSPLSGRAYNEQFF
TRBJ2-2 few TRBV7-9 TRBD2 TGTGCCAGCAGCCAGACTAGCGTCACGAACACCGGGGAGCTGTTTTTT CASSQTSVTNTGELFF
TRBJ2-1 . TRBV9 . TGTGCCAGCAGCGTCAAGGAGGACACGTTCTTC CASSVKEDTFF
TRBJ2-7 . TRBV6-1 TRBD2 TGTGCCACCCGGACCGAGGCTAGCGGACCCTACGAGCAGTACTTC CATRTEASGPYEQYF
TRBJ1-5 . TRBV12-3/TRBV12-4 TRBD1 TGTGCCAGCAGTTTCCGGGACAGCTATCAGCCCCAGCATTTT CASSFRDSYQPQHF
TRBJ1-2 many TRBV7-2 . TGTGCCAGCAGCCTACGACAGATCTATGGCTACACCTTC CASSLRQIYGYTF
TRBJ1-1 . TRBV20-1 . TGCAGTGCTAGAGACGCTTCCAGGACCGTCCTTGAAGCTTTCTTT CSARDASRTVLEAFF
TRBJ1-4 . TRBV28 . TGTGCCAGCAGTCTTCCCGCCGGGTCCATACTGTTTTTT CASSLPAGSILFF
TRBJ2-5 few TRBV7-3 TRBD2 TGTGCCAGCAGCTTAGAAGGGACTATCCAAGAGACCCAGTACTTC CASSLEGTIQETQYF
TRBJ2-2 . TRBV9 TRBD2 TGTGCCAGCAGCGTAGCCACCGGGGGGGGGCCGAACACCGGGGAGCTGTTTTTT CASSVATGGGPNTGELFF
TRBJ2-1 few TRBV19 . TGTGCCAGTAGTGGGATTGTAGCGCTGGGCTCCTACAATGAGCAGTTCTTC CASSGIVALGSYNEQFF
TRBJ1-5 few TRBV29-1 . TGCAGCGTGCGAGCAGGCCTCAATCAGCCCCAGCATTTT CSVRAGLNQPQHF
TRBJ2-3 . TRBV15 . TGTGCCACCAGCAGAGCTAGCGCAGATACGCAGTATTTT CATSRASADTQYF
TRBJ1-1 . TRBV6-1 . TGTGCCAGCAGTGATCGGGTAGGGGCGGGGACTGAAGCTTTCTTT CASSDRVGAGTEAFF
TRBJ2-1 . TRBV6-5 . TGTGCCAGCAGTCTCCTTGGTAGCAGGCCCTACAATGAGCAGTTCTTC CASSLLGSRPYNEQFF
TRBJ1-1 . TRBV7-2 . TGTGCCAGCAGCTTAGAACCGGGGGCAATTGAAGCTTTCTTT CASSLEPGAIEAFF
TRBJ1-4 few TRBV7-2 . TGTGCCAGCAGCTTATCTGGGGGGGGCGGTGAAAAACTGTTTTTT CASSLSGGGGEKLFF
TRBJ2-3 many TRBV7-2 . TGTGCCAGCAGCTTAAGAGGGTTCGGCACAGATACGCAGTATTTT CASSLRGFGTDTQYF
TRBJ2-5 . TRBV6-5 . TGTGCCAGCAGGCGTAAGGCGGAGACCCAGTACTTC CASRRKAETQYF
TRBJ1-4 . TRBV7-9 . TGTGCCAGCAGCTTAGTTCAGGAGGGCTTGGGGGAAAAACTGTTTTTT CASSLVQEGLGEKLFF
TRBJ1-2 few TRBV27 . TGTGCCAGCAGTTCCAGCCGAGCGGGGCGAGACTATGACTATGGCTACACCTTC CASSSSRAGRDYDYGYTF
TRBJ2-7 few TRBV5-6 . TGTGCCAGCAGCCGTCGCAGAAGAGCCTACGAGCAGTACTTC CASSRRRRAYEQYF
TRBJ1-2 . TRBV3-1 TRBD1 TGTGCCAGCAGCCCCCGGGGGGACAGAAGTTATGGCTACACCTTC CASSPRGDRSYGYTF
TRBJ1-4 . TRBV28 . TGTGCCAGCAGTTTACCTGGCGGAACTAATGAAAAACTGTTTTTT CASSLPGGTNEKLFF
TRBJ1-1 . TRBV19 . TGTGCCAGTAGTATCTTACAGGAGAACACTGAAGCTTTCTTT CASSILQENTEAFF
TRBJ2-7 . TRBV19 . TGTGCCAGTAGTCAATTACATCTTGTGTACTTC CASSQLHLVYF
TRBJ1-3 . TRBV7-6 . TGTGCCAGCAGCCCCAGCCCCGCCTCTGGAAACACCATATATTTT CASSPSPASGNTIYF